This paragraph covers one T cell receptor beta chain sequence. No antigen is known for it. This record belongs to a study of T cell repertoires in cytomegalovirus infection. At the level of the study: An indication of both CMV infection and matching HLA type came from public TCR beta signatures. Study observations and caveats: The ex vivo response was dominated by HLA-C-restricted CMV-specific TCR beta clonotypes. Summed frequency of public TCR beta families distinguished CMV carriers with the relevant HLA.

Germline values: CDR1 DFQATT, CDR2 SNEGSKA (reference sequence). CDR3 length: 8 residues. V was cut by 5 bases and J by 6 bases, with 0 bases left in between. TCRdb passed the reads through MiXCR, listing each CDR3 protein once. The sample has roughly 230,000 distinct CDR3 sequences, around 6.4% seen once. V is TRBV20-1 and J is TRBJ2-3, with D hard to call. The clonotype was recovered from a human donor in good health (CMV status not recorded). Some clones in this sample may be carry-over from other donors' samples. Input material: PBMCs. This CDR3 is CSADTQYF. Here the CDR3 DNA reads TGCAGTGCTGATACGCAGTATTTT.